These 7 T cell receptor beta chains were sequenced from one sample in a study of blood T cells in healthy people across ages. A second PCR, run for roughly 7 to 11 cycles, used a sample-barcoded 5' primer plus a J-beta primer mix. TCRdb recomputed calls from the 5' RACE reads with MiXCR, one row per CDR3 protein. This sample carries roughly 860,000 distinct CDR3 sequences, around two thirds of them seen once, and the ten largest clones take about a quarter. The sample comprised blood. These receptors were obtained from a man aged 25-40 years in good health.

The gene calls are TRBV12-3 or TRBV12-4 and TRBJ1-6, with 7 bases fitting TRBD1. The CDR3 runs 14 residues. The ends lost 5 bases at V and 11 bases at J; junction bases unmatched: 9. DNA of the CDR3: TGTGCCAGCAGTCGGACAGGCCCGGTTGCACCCCTCCACTTT. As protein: CASSRTGPVAPLHF.

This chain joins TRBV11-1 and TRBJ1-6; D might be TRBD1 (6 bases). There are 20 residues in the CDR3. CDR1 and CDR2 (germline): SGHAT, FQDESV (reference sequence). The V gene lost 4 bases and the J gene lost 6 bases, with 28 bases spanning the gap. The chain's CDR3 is CASSSKPYATGPVFNSPLHF. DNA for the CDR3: TGTGCCAGCAGCTCAAAGCCTTACGCCACAGGGCCGGTTTTTAATTCACCCCTCCACTTT.

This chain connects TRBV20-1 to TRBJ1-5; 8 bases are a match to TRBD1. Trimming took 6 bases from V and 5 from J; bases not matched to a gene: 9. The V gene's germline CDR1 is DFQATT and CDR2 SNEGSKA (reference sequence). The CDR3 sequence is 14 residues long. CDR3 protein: CSAMDRERDQPQHF. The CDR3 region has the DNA TGCAGTGCCATGGACAGGGAGAGGGATCAGCCCCAGCATTTT.

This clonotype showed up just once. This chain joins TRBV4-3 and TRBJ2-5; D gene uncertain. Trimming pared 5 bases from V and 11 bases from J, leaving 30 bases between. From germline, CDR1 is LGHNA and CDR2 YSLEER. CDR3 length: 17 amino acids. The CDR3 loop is CASSKFFSSGSYNEQYF. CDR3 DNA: TGCGCCAGCAGCAAATTCTTTTCATCCGGCTCCTACAATGAGCAGTACTTC.

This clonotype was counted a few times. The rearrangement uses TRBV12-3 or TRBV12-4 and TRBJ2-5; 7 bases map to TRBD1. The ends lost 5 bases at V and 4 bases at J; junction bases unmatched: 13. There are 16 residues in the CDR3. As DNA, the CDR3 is TGTGCCAGCAGTCGGACAGGACCCCCAGGACGAGAGACCCAGTACTTC. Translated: CASSRTGPPGRETQYF.

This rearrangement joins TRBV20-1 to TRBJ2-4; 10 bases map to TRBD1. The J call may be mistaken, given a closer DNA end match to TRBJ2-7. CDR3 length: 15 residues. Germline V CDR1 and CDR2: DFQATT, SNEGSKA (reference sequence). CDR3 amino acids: CSAYPGTGDGYEQYF. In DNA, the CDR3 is TGCAGTGCTTACCCCGGGACAGGGGATGGTTACGAGCAGTACTTC.

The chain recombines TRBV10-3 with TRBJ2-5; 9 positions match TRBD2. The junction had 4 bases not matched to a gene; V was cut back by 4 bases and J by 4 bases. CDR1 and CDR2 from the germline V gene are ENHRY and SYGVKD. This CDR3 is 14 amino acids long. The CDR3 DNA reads TGTGCCATCAGTGCTGGCGGGGGGGTAGAGACCCAGTACTTC. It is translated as CAISAGGGVETQYF.